This T cell receptor (beta chain) was observed in a study of blood T cell repertoires in COVID-19. Study context: The origin of the acute and convalescent COVID-19 samples was the United States, Italy and Spain. PBMCs, B-cell-depleted T cells, or T cells provided the cDNA or gDNA that made up the material.

Two negative PCRs, clearance, or symptom resolution were required of recovered Cohort 3 donors. Original methodology: By means of reference gene primer amplification, nucleated cell counts were estimated. The repertoire was sequenced with immunoSEQ multiplex PCR; TCRdb's copy has only in-frame clones and lacks some. V and J calls and clone size are those listed in that table; D and trimming were worked out from the DNA. Altogether some 300,000 clones are present, more than 75% being singletons, with the ten largest covering about 4%. This CDR3 has 13 amino acids. From germline, CDR1 is SGHNT and CDR2 YYREEE (reference sequence). Germline trimming cut 4 bases from V and 2 bases from J; bases unmatched to any gene: 2.

The specimen sequenced was PBMCs or T cells enriched from blood (not recorded which). The V call is TRBV5-4, the J call TRBJ2-7; 8 bases map to TRBD2. The origin of this receptor is a man under 40 who had recovered from COVID-19. CDR3 sequence (DNA): TGTGCCAGCAGCGGCGGGGGGCCCTACGAGCAGTACTTC. Amino acid sequence: CASSGGGPYEQYF.